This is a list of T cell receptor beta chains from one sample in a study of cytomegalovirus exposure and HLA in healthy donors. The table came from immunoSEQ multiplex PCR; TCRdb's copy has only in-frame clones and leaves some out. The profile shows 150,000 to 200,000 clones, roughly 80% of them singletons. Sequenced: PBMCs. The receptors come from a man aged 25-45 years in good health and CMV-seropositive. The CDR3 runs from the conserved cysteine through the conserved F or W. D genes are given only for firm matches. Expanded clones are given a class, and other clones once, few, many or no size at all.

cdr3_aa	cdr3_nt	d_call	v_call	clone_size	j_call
CASSQGSWGTDSNQPQHF	TGTGCCAGCAGCCAAGGATCGTGGGGGACAGATAGCAATCAGCCCCAGCATTTT	TRBD1	TRBV28	-	TRBJ1-5
CASSPLNQPQHF	TGTGCCAGCAGCCCCTTAAATCAGCCCCAGCATTTT	-	TRBV9	few	TRBJ1-5
CASSPGRGGFFEQFF	TGTGCCAGCAGCCCGGGGCGGGGGGGCTTCTTTGAGCAGTTCTTC	TRBD2	TRBV5-4	once	TRBJ2-1
CAWSVNRETQYF	TGTGCCTGGAGTGTAAATCGAGAGACCCAGTACTTC	-	TRBV30	once	TRBJ2-5
CASSLSRGVAGGETQYF	TGTGCCAGCAGTTTAAGCCGAGGAGTAGCGGGAGGGGAGACCCAGTACTTC	TRBD2	TRBV27	-	TRBJ2-5
CATSREGLSNSPLHF	TGTGCCACCAGCAGAGAGGGCCTATCTAATTCACCCCTCCACTTT	-	TRBV15	-	TRBJ1-6
CAISESRDRGSNQPQHF	TGTGCCATCAGTGAGTCGAGGGACAGGGGAAGCAATCAGCCCCAGCATTTT	TRBD1	TRBV10-3	-	TRBJ1-5
CASSQVQGKLFF	TGCGCCAGCAGCCAAGTCCAGGGAAAACTGTTTTTT	-	TRBV4-1	-	TRBJ1-4
CASSPRLAGGPDTQYF	TGTGCCAGCAGTCCCCGACTAGCGGGAGGTCCAGATACGCAGTATTTT	TRBD2	TRBV28	-	TRBJ2-3
CASSPGLAVVSPDEQYF	TGTGCCAGTAGTCCGGGACTAGCGGTAGTATCCCCCGACGAGCAGTACTTC	TRBD2	TRBV19	-	TRBJ2-7
CASSLEQGLGGNEQFF	TGTGCCAGCAGCTTGGAACAGGGTCTGGGCGGCAATGAGCAGTTCTTC	-	TRBV5-4	few	TRBJ2-1
CASRPTGDYGYTF	TGTGCCAGCAGACCCACAGGGGACTATGGCTACACCTTC	TRBD1	TRBV6-6	-	TRBJ1-2
CSVEGVNYGYTF	TGCAGCGTTGAAGGAGTAAACTATGGCTACACCTTC	-	TRBV29-1	-	TRBJ1-2
CASSWASGHNEQLF	TGTGCCAGCAGTTGGGCTAGCGGGCACAATGAGCAGCTCTTC	TRBD2	TRBV27	-	TRBJ2-1
CASSPPRWREADTQYF	TGTGCCAGCTCACCACCCAGATGGCGGGAGGCAGATACGCAGTATTTT	TRBD2	TRBV18	-	TRBJ2-3